The present T cell receptor (beta chain) was sequenced within a study of radiotherapy plus CTLA-4 blockade in lung cancer (dated by TCRdb to the late 2010s). Some background on the complete study: Among the enrolled patients, roughly 17% had an objective response, and about 30% reached disease control. The full study reports these points: Early dynamic changes in blood T cell clones, together with increased serum interferon-beta after radiation, were reported as the strongest predictors of response. After treatment with radiotherapy and ipilimumab, TCR clones that came from tumors expanded in the peripheral blood.

Comments on this clone: No cognate antigen has been identified for it. No much larger clonotype is one base removed from it; base qualities were not supplied.

The library relied on the immunoSEQ multiplex PCR assay. Not all clones reach the TCRdb copy of this immuneACCESS table, which keeps in-frame sequences only. Checked studies attribute under half of the gap to unresolved V genes and leave the rest unexplained. This sample is represented by about 88,000 clones; around 72% of them were singletons. The top ten hold over 12% of the sample. In this study, focal radiation therapy paired with CTLA-4 blockade (ipilimumab) was tested in patients who had chemo-refractory metastatic non-small-cell lung cancer. The V end loses 4 bases and the J end loses 3 bases, and a stretch of 10 bases separates them. CDR1 SGHRS and CDR2 YFSETQ were looked up in the germline V gene. Taken from cysteine to phenylalanine, the CDR3 has 14 residues. Only CDR3 DNA is held: 42 bases, read in frame from base 1.

The sequence joins TRBV5-1 to TRBJ2-2; the D gene cannot be resolved beyond TRBD1 or TRBD2, each matching 5 bases. The source is a human donor with non-small cell lung cancer that progressed on radiotherapy plus ipilimumab. Sequenced here: peripheral blood, sampled from a patient treated with radiotherapy plus ipilimumab. The DNA sequence follows: TGCGCCAGCAGCCCGTCGGGACACACCGGGGAGCTGTTTTTT. Translated, this gives CASSPSGHTGELFF.